What follows describes a single T cell receptor (beta chain). Antigen specificity is unknown. Amplification used 60 Vbeta primers and 13 Jbeta primers. The repertoire was sequenced with immunoSEQ multiplex PCR; TCRdb's copy has only in-frame clones and lacks some. Of more than 110,000 clones in the sample, approximately 83% were seen once. This sample was included in a study of cytomegalovirus exposure and HLA in healthy donors. The study, taken as a whole, reports: Researchers had no immune exposure information except CMV serostatus available. Most CMV-associated TCR beta chains were later found to appear HLA-restricted. Analysis performed later found more than 15,000 TCR beta sequences associated with HLA alleles at 0.05 false discovery rate.

Specimen: PBMCs. This sequence was found in a man aged 40-49 years in good health and CMV-seropositive.

DNA of the CDR3: TGTGCCAGCACCCAGGGGTCTGGCACAGATACGCAGTATTTT. Its protein product is CASTQGSGTDTQYF. The chain has TRBV7-9 and TRBJ2-3, with D possibly matching TRBD1 (6 bases). The CDR3 spans 14 residues. Trimming removed 7 bases at V and 1 base at J, with 12 bases between. From germline, CDR1 is SEHNR and CDR2 FQNEAQ (reference sequence).